The clone carrying this TCR beta chain was picked up a small number of times. The antigen is unknown. Unmatched junction bases numbered 4, after V lost 8 bases and J lost 4 bases. This CDR3 is built from 13 residues. The germline gives CDR1 MNHNS, CDR2 SASEGT. These data are taken from a study of T cell repertoires in cytomegalovirus infection. Across the study: Both CMV infection and a matching HLA type were indicated by public TCR beta signatures.

TCRdb analysed the reads with MiXCR anew, one entry per CDR3 protein. The sample holds about 700,000 distinct CDR3 sequences, 30% to 35% seen once. Material: cultured PBMCs, obtained from culture after CMV antigen stimulation. V gene TRBV6-1 combines with J gene TRBJ2-2; 7 positions agree with TRBD2. This clonotype originated in a human donor in good health (CMV status not recorded). Some clones in this sample may be carry-over from other donors' samples. As DNA, the CDR3 is TGTGCCAGCCGACGCGGGGGCACCGGGGAGCTGTTTTTT. Amino acid sequence: CASRRGGTGELFF.